This T cell receptor beta chain derives from a study of cytomegalovirus exposure and HLA in healthy donors. For the study at large: Researchers found that roughly 81% of around 400 genotyped donors fell within the Caucasian-associated ancestry cluster.

Study findings and constraints: In a later analysis, a missense DCLRE1C variant was linked to TCR beta V- and J-gene trimming. Whilst most TCR sequences proved rare, a subset of public TCRs occurred across many donors. Most likely, a cluster of highly shared sequence variants arose as a sequencing artifact.

This PCR relied on a set of 60 Vbeta primers and 13 Jbeta primers. Assay: immunoSEQ multiplex PCR; the TCRdb copy retains only in-frame clones and omits some. This sample has about 160,000 clones, with about two thirds found just once. To note about this clone: Its antigen is unknown.

The sample comprised PBMCs. This TCR was recovered from a woman in her twenties or thirties in good health and CMV-seronegative.

The CDR3 reads CATGQNAKGVTEAFF. Here the CDR3 DNA reads TGTGCCACCGGACAAAACGCCAAGGGGGTGACTGAAGCTTTCTTT. The J gene is TRBJ1-1, the V gene TRBV6-5, with D maybe TRBD1 (6 bases). The CDR3 is made up of 15 amino acids. V gave up 10 bases and J gave up 5 bases, with 23 bases separating them. Germline values: CDR1 MNHEY, CDR2 SVGAGI.